What follows are 15 T cell receptor beta chains derived from one specimen sequenced in a study of a mutant IDH1 vaccine in newly diagnosed glioma. No antigen has been identified for these receptors. Method: immunoSEQ multiplex PCR; TCRdb's copy keeps in-frame clones and lacks some. The sample includes about 30,000 clones, 87% seen only once; the top ten take over 2.5%. Time point meaning: week 5, during vaccination. The content of each vaccine dose was 300 ug of mutant IDH1 20-mer peptide, and topical imiquimod accompanied it. This specimen consisted of peripheral blood mononuclear cells (PBMCs), obtained from a glioma patient whose treatment included an IDH1 peptide vaccine. The receptor set was obtained from a woman in her 40s with glioma. Some clones in this sample may be carry-over from other donors' samples.

The V and J genes are TRBV6-6 and TRBJ1-5; the D is unclear. Trimming took 2 bases from V and 1 from J, leaving 6 bases between them. This CDR3 comprises 14 residues. Germline loops: CDR1 MNHNY, CDR2 SVGAGI (reference sequence). This CDR3 is CASSYRESNQPQHF. The CDR3 nucleotides read TGTGCCAGCAGTTACAGGGAAAGCAATCAGCCCCAGCATTTT.

The chain combines TRBV6-4 with TRBJ1-1, with D hard to call. Germline values: CDR1 MRHNA, CDR2 SNTAGT. The CDR3 is 14 amino acids. The germline V and J ends were trimmed by 8 bases and 0 bases, with 13 bases remaining between them. CDR3 in amino acids: CASSPGGVNTEAFF. CDR3 in DNA: TGTGCCAGCTCCCCGGGAGGTGTGAACACTGAAGCTTTCTTT.

The chain links TRBV29-1 to TRBJ2-5; D is uncertain. The CDR3 is made up of 13 amino acids. The germline gives CDR1 SQVTM, CDR2 ANQGSEA. Trimming shortened V by 4 bases and J by 2 bases, and 11 bases separated the two germline ends. The CDR3 DNA reads as TGCAGCGTTGTAGTAGGCTATCAAGAGACCCAGTACTTC. This translates into CSVVVGYQETQYF.

The gene calls are TRBV5-5 and TRBJ2-1; D unresolved. The CDR3 contains 13 residues. CDR1 and CDR2 from the germline V gene are SGHKS and YYEKEE (reference sequence). With 4 bases removed from V and 0 bases from J, the gap between germline ends came to 5 bases. CDR3 amino acids: CASSRSSYNEQFF. In nucleotides, the CDR3 is TGTGCCAGCAGCCGGAGCTCCTACAATGAGCAGTTCTTC.

This clone occurred once. This chain joins TRBV7-2 and TRBJ1-5, with D uncertain. V shed 5 bases and J shed 4 bases, with 12 bases lying between them. Germline CDR1 is SGHTA and CDR2 is FQGNSA. The CDR3 consists of 14 residues. Here the CDR3 reads CASSIMVGNQPQHF. The CDR3 DNA sequence: TGTGCCAGCAGCATTATGGTGGGAAATCAGCCCCAGCATTTT. Full variable domain (rest looked up from reference TRBV7-2 and TRBJ1-5): GAGVSQSPSNKVTEKGKDVELRCDPISGHTALYWYRQSLGQGLEFLIYFQGNSAPDKSGLPSDRFSAERTGGSVSTLTIQRTQQEDSAVYLCASSIMVGNQPQHFGDGTRLSIL.

V usage is TRBV6-5 and J usage is TRBJ1-2; 10 bases match TRBD1. The CDR3 extends over 12 amino acids. Losses at the gene ends were 8 bases for V and 4 bases for J; bases not matched to a gene: 1. From germline, CDR1 is MNHEY and CDR2 SVGAGI. The CDR3 protein is CASGQGGYGYTF. The CDR3 region has the DNA TGTGCCAGCGGACAGGGGGGCTATGGCTACACCTTC.

The gene calls are TRBV11-2 and TRBJ2-7, with no clear D. V was pared by 5 bases and J by 6 bases, with 17 bases between. The CDR3 runs to 14 residues. Germline V CDR1 and CDR2: SGHAT, FQNNGV. The CDR3 loop is CASSVQFPQSEQYF. CDR3 DNA: TGTGCCAGCAGCGTACAGTTCCCCCAGAGCGAGCAGTACTTC.

This clone was observed a single time. The chain uses TRBV29-1 and TRBJ1-1, with 7 bases that match TRBD1. After removal of 2 bases from V and 12 bases from J, the junction contained 9 bases not matched to a gene. Germline CDR1 SQVTM, CDR2 ANQGSEA. There are 12 residues in the CDR3. This CDR3 is CSVESGPGGPFF. CDR3 nucleotides: TGCAGCGTTGAAAGTGGGCCAGGGGGGCCTTTCTTT.

This sequence joins TRBV7-9 and TRBJ1-1; 7 bases line up with TRBD1. This CDR3 spans 18 amino acids. Germline assignment: CDR1 SEHNR and CDR2 FQNEAQ (reference sequence). Trimming cost V 2 bases and J 3 bases; bases outside gene matches: 15. The CDR3 sequence: CASSLTPTGPRAHTEAFF. The CDR3 bases are TGTGCCAGCAGCTTAACCCCGACAGGGCCGAGGGCTCACACTGAAGCTTTCTTT. The variable domain in full, with the rest retrieved from reference TRBV7-9 and TRBJ1-1, is DTGVSQNPRHKITKRGQNVTFRCDPISEHNRLYWYRQTLGQGPEFLTYFQNEAQLEKSRLLSDRFSAERPKGSFSTLEIQRTEQGDSAMYLCASSLTPTGPRAHTEAFFGQGTRLTVV.

J is TRBJ2-3 and V is TRBV11-2; D is perhaps TRBD1 or TRBD2 (5 bases each). Trimming took off 10 bases at V and 8 bases at J, with 16 bases between the two ends. The CDR3 sequence is 12 residues long. The V gene's germline CDR1 is SGHAT and CDR2 FQNNGV. The CDR3: CAIKGFAGTQYF. The CDR3 DNA follows: TGTGCCATCAAGGGGTTCGCGGGTACGCAGTATTTT.

The chain links TRBV7-6 to TRBJ2-1; D remains ambiguous. There are 14 residues in the CDR3. In germline, CDR1 is SGHVS, CDR2 FNYEAQ. V lost 1 base to trimming and J lost 4 bases, with 8 bases between them. The CDR3 DNA reads TGTGCCAGCAGCTTAGACCCACAATACAATGAGCAGTTCTTC. Protein: CASSLDPQYNEQFF.

This chain links TRBV11-3 with TRBJ2-3, with a possible D match to TRBD1 (5 bases). CDR3 length: 12 residues. The V end lost 6 bases, the J end lost 3 bases, and 7 bases lay between the germline ends. Germline V gene data show CDR1 as SGHNT and CDR2 as YENEEA. The CDR3, as DNA: TGTGCCAGCAGAGGGGTGACAGATACGCAGTATTTT. It encodes CASRGVTDTQYF.

This clone has more than one count but fewer than ten. V and J are TRBV28 and TRBJ2-7; 13 bases map to TRBD2. The junction had 7 bases not matched to a gene; V was cut back by 6 bases and J by 5 bases. Germline V gives CDR1 MDHEN, CDR2 SYDVKM. CDR3 length equals 15 residues. The CDR3, as DNA: TGTGCCAGCAGCCGTACTAGCGGGAGGGTCCACGAGCAGTACTTC. This sequence encodes CASSRTSGRVHEQYF.

The V and J genes are TRBV7-8 and TRBJ2-7, with 9 bases aligning to TRBD1. The V gene end was trimmed by 0 bases and the J gene end by 3 bases; junction bases not matched to a gene: 3. The CDR3 is made up of 15 amino acids. Germline-derived CDR1 and CDR2 are SGHVS and FQNEAQ. The CDR3 nucleotides read TGTGCCAGCAGCTTAGCCGACAGGGGGGTCTACGAGCAGTACTTC. Its translation: CASSLADRGVYEQYF.

V usage is TRBV12-5 and J usage is TRBJ2-5, with 7 bases that match TRBD1. J lost 3 bases, V lost 4 bases, and 2 bases had no gene match. The CDR3 length is 13 residues. The germline V gene has CDR1 LGHNT and CDR2 FRNRAP. In DNA form, the CDR3 reads TGTGCTAGTGGTTCCGGGACAGAAGAGACCCAGTACTTC. Translating it yields CASGSGTEETQYF.